The rows below give T cell receptor beta chains drawn from one sample of a study of beta chain features in type 1 diabetes. Data came from immunoSEQ multiplex PCR; TCRdb stores just in-frame clones and leaves some out. This sample has roughly 150,000 clones; about 8.3% occur once, and the top ten carry about 0.5%. Sequenced sample: central memory CD4+ T cells from blood. Receptors were obtained from a woman aged 18-29 years with type 1 diabetes. Each CDR3 is given with its conserved first and last residue. A D gene is named only where the DNA matches it firmly. For some rows the clone size is stated as once, few or many, or as a class when expanded; others skip it.

TRBJ2-5 | TRBV28 | TRBD2 | NA | CASSWTSGYQETQYF | TGTGCCAGCAGTTGGACTAGCGGGTACCAAGAGACCCAGTACTTC
TRBJ2-1 | TRBV29-1 | NA | few | CSVGGAVQSYNEQFF | TGCAGCGTGGGAGGCGCAGTCCAATCCTACAATGAGCAGTTCTTC
TRBJ2-5 | TRBV6-6 | TRBD2 | few | CASSRKAGVYQETQYF | TGTGCCAGCAGCAGAAAAGCGGGAGTGTACCAAGAGACCCAGTACTTC
TRBJ2-2 | TRBV7-2 | TRBD1 | few | CASSMGQGGTGELFF | TGTGCCAGCAGCATGGGACAGGGAGGAACCGGGGAGCTGTTTTTT
TRBJ2-3 | TRBV27 | NA | NA | CAQGGRASTDTQYF | TGTGCCCAAGGCGGCAGGGCTAGCACAGATACGCAGTATTTT
TRBJ2-3 | TRBV6-4 | NA | NA | CASSDRRGSGTQYF | TGTGCCAGCAGTGACAGGAGGGGAAGCGGTACGCAGTATTTT
TRBJ2-2 | TRBV28 | TRBD1 | NA | CASSSAGGTGELFF | TGTGCCAGCAGTTCCGCAGGGGGCACCGGGGAGCTGTTTTTT
TRBJ2-4 | TRBV18 | NA | many | CASSPAVAKNIQYF | TGTGCCAGCTCACCTGCGGTAGCCAAAAACATTCAGTACTTC
TRBJ2-7 | TRBV29-1 | NA | few | CSVAIGGDEQYF | TGCAGCGTCGCCATAGGAGGGGACGAGCAGTACTTC
TRBJ1-5 | TRBV10-3 | NA | few | CAISETGSNQPQHF | TGTGCCATCAGTGAAACAGGGAGCAATCAGCCCCAGCATTTT
TRBJ2-2 | TRBV19 | TRBD2 | NA | CASSMGLAGGINTGELFF | TGTGCCAGTAGTATGGGACTAGCGGGAGGGATCAACACCGGGGAGCTGTTTTTT
TRBJ2-7 | TRBV20-1 | NA | few | CSAEGRTEQYF | TGCAGTGCCGAGGGCCGTACCGAGCAGTACTTC
TRBJ1-1 | TRBV28 | TRBD1 | few | CASTIGTGIKAFF | TGTGCCAGCACCATAGGGACAGGGATTAAAGCTTTCTTT
TRBJ1-5 | TRBV28 | NA | NA | CATIPQGNQPQHF | TGTGCCACCATTCCGCAGGGCAATCAGCCCCAGCATTTT
TRBJ2-7 | TRBV10-3 | NA | NA | CAIGRVSPYEQYF | TGTGCCATCGGCAGGGTGAGTCCCTACGAGCAGTACTTC
TRBJ1-5 | TRBV18 | TRBD1 | NA | CASSPGQVHQPQHF | TGTGCCAGCTCGCCAGGACAGGTACATCAGCCCCAGCATTTT
TRBJ2-5 | TRBV23-1 | TRBD1 | few | CASSLRDSEETQYF | TGCGCCAGCAGTCTCCGGGACAGCGAAGAGACCCAGTACTTC
TRBJ2-1 | TRBV29-1 | TRBD2 | few | CSVGAGTNIVQFF | TGCAGCGTCGGGGCCGGGACTAATATAGTGCAGTTCTTC
TRBJ1-1 | TRBV25-1 | NA | few | CASSESNIRGSGAFF | TGTGCCAGCAGTGAATCCAACATCAGGGGCTCGGGAGCTTTCTTT
TRBJ2-1 | TRBV18 | NA | NA | CASSPRHNEQFF | TGTGCCAGCTCACCGCGCCACAATGAGCAGTTCTTC
TRBJ2-1 | TRBV7-2 | NA | few | CASSLGLGGSRSYSEQFF | TGTGCCAGCAGCTTGGGCCTTGGGGGGAGCCGCTCCTACAGTGAGCAGTTCTTC
TRBJ2-1 | TRBV29-1 | TRBD2 | NA | CSVVLSGRAYNEQFF | TGCAGCGTTGTTCTTAGCGGGAGGGCCTACAATGAGCAGTTCTTC
TRBJ1-4 | TRBV4-3 | NA | NA | CASSQDFLPTNEKLFF | TGCGCCAGCAGCCAAGATTTCCTCCCAACTAATGAAAAACTGTTTTTT
TRBJ2-2 | TRBV28 | NA | NA | CASSLSSGLANTGELFF | TGTGCCAGCAGTTTATCCAGCGGCCTTGCGAACACCGGGGAGCTGTTTTTT
TRBJ2-3 | TRBV11-3 | NA | NA | CASSLAGFDTDTQYF | TGTGCCAGCAGCTTAGCGGGATTTGACACAGATACGCAGTATTTT
TRBJ1-4 | TRBV11-2 | TRBD1 | few | CASSLQGENEKLFF | TGTGCCAGCAGCTTACAGGGGGAGAATGAAAAACTGTTTTTT
TRBJ1-6 | TRBV4-3 | TRBD1 | NA | CASSQRTGNNSPLHF | TGCGCCAGCAGCCAGCGGACAGGGAATAATTCACCCCTCCACTTT